The 10 T cell receptor beta chains in this list originate from one sample, sequenced in a study of cytomegalovirus exposure and HLA in healthy donors. Researchers ran the PCR with 60 Vbeta and 13 Jbeta primers. Some clones are missing from TCRdb's copy, which holds only in-frame ones; the method was immunoSEQ multiplex PCR. There are 95,000 to 110,000 clones in the sample; roughly three quarters occur only once, and approximately 1.9% lies in the top ten. The sample comprised PBMCs. These receptors came from a woman aged 40 to 49 in good health and CMV-seronegative.

This chain uses TRBV28 with TRBJ1-1, with D tentatively TRBD1 (5 bases). V was pared by 3 bases and J by 5 bases, with 16 bases between. CDR1 is MDHEN, CDR2 SYDVKM, per germline. This CDR3 is 15 amino acids long. CDR3 nucleotides: TGTGCCAGCAGTTTCCAGGGACTTCCAGGGACTGAAGCTTTCTTT. Translation gives CASSFQGLPGTEAFF.

The V call is TRBV28, the J call TRBJ1-1, with TRBD1 as a possible D gene (5 bases). Looked up from germline, CDR1 is MDHEN and CDR2 is SYDVKM. This CDR3 is 15 amino acids long. V dropped 4 bases and J dropped 3 bases, with 15 bases sitting between them. CDR3 protein: CASSSWGTGDTEAFF. The CDR3, as DNA: TGTGCCAGCAGTTCCTGGGGGACGGGGGACACTGAAGCTTTCTTT.

The chain is built from TRBV5-6 and TRBJ2-7, with unresolved D. Germline V gives CDR1 SGHDT, CDR2 YYEEEE. This CDR3 is built from 14 residues. V was pared by 3 bases and J by 3 bases, with 13 bases between. Written as DNA, the CDR3 is TGTGCCAGCAGCTACGGTAGTTCTATCTACGAGCAGTACTTC. As protein: CASSYGSSIYEQYF.

This clone has more than one count but fewer than ten. This sequence joins TRBV11-2 and TRBJ2-7, with D maybe TRBD2 (6 bases). CDR1 and CDR2 (germline): SGHAT, FQNNGV. The CDR3 extends over 16 amino acids. V lost 3 bases and J 3 bases, leaving 18 bases between the germline ends. Here the CDR3 reads CASSFPERRGFYEQYF. The CDR3 coding sequence is TGTGCCAGCAGCTTTCCGGAGCGGAGGGGATTCTACGAGCAGTACTTC.

V is TRBV27 and J is TRBJ2-1; 7 bases match TRBD2. Germline V gives CDR1 MNHEY, CDR2 SMNVEV (reference sequence). The CDR3 length is 15 residues. The J segment lost 5 bases and the V segment lost 1 base, leaving 5 bases of the junction unmatched. The CDR3 DNA sequence: TGTGCCAGCAGTTTATGGGCTAGCGGCCACAATGAGCAGTTCTTC. It is translated as CASSLWASGHNEQFF.

This chain connects TRBV19 to TRBJ2-7; 16 positions agree with TRBD2. The CDR3 length is 17 residues. Germline CDR1 and CDR2: LNHDA and SQIVND (reference sequence). J gave up 5 bases and V 10 bases, and 14 bases lay outside the gene matches. CDR3 sequence: CATSGTSGRATRNEQYF. The DNA of the CDR3 is TGTGCCACCTCCGGGACTAGCGGGAGGGCAACGAGAAACGAGCAGTACTTC.

The V call is TRBV28, the J call TRBJ2-3, with TRBD2 identical over 8 bases. The CDR3 covers 17 residues. Germline values: CDR1 MDHEN, CDR2 SYDVKM. V lost 6 bases to trimming and J lost 0 bases; unmatched junction nucleotides: 11. This CDR3 reads CASSSREGSGSTDTQYF. CDR3 coding DNA: TGTGCCAGCAGCAGCCGGGAGGGTAGCGGAAGCACAGATACGCAGTATTTT.

The rearrangement joins TRBV11-2 to TRBJ2-5; maybe TRBD1 (6 bases). Trimming removed 5 bases at V and 5 bases at J, with 21 bases between. The germline V gene has CDR1 SGHAT and CDR2 FQNNGV. This CDR3 comprises 16 residues. The CDR3 region is CASSQTLNRVGETQYF. CDR3 DNA: TGTGCCAGCAGCCAAACTTTAAACAGGGTTGGGGAGACCCAGTACTTC.

This chain joins TRBV10-3 and TRBJ2-7; TRBD2 is a possible D gene (6 bases). Germline values: CDR1 ENHRY, CDR2 SYGVKD. The CDR3 has 14 amino acids. V was trimmed by 6 bases and J by 2 bases, leaving 14 bases between them. The CDR3 here is CAISTWGDPYEQYF. CDR3 coding DNA: TGTGCCATCAGCACGTGGGGGGACCCCTACGAGCAGTACTTC.

This chain uses TRBV7-3 with TRBJ2-2; 8 positions match TRBD1. CDR1 and CDR2 from the germline V gene are SGHTA and FQGTGA. V lost 3 bases to trimming and J lost 2 bases; unmatched junction nucleotides: 5. The CDR3 length is 16 residues. The CDR3: CASSFQGARNTGELFF. The CDR3 nucleotides are TGTGCCAGCAGCTTTCAGGGGGCCAGAAACACCGGGGAGCTGTTTTTT. The variable domain in full, completed from reference TRBV7-3 and TRBJ2-2, reads GAGVSQTPSNKVTEKGKYVELRCDPISGHTALYWYRQSLGQGPEFLIYFQGTGAADDSGLPNDRFFAVRPEGSVSTLKIQRTERGDSAVYLCASSFQGARNTGELFFGEGSRLTVL.